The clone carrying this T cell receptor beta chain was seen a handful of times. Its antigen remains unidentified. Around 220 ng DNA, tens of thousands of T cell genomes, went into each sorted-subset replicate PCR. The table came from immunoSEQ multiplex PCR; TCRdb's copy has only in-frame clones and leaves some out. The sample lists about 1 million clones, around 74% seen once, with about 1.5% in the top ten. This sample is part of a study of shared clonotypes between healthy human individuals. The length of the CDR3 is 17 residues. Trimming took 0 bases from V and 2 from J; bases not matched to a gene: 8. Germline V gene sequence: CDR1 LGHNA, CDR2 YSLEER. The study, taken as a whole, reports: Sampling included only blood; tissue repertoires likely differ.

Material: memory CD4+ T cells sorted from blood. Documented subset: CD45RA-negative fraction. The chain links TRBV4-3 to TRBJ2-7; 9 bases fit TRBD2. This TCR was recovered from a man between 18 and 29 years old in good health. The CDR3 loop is CASSQEGLAGRTYEQYF. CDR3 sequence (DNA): TGCGCCAGCAGCCAAGAAGGTCTAGCGGGAAGAACCTACGAGCAGTACTTC.